This T cell receptor beta chain was sequenced in a study of control samples from healthy donors and cancer patients. Trimming removed 1 base at V and 7 bases at J, with 13 bases between. The CDR3 is 15 residues long. Germline V gene data show CDR1 as LNHDA and CDR2 as SQIVND (reference sequence). The repertoire was sequenced with immunoSEQ multiplex PCR; TCRdb's copy has only in-frame clones and lacks some. The sample has approximately 100,000 clones; about 89% are singletons. This receptor was identified in a man aged 25-45 years in good health. V usage is TRBV19 and J usage is TRBJ2-2; D not certain. Sequencing was performed on blood. CDR3 loop: CASSIVRSTGGELFF. The CDR3 region has the DNA TGTGCCAGTAGTATAGTTAGGAGTACGGGCGGGGAGCTGTTTTTT.